Listed below are T cell receptor beta chains from one sample, sequenced in a study of human thymus T cells. Using immunoSEQ multiplex PCR, the repertoire was profiled, and TCRdb retains in-frame clones only, with some absent. The sample records around 120,000 clones, about 95% being singletons. Sequenced: thymus tissue. These TCRs come from a boy under two years old with a congenital heart defect but otherwise immunologically healthy. CDR3s include the opening cysteine and the closing phenylalanine or tryptophan. Each record gives: D gene, J gene, V gene, clone size, CDR3 protein, CDR3 DNA. The D gene is left open where the match is weak. Size is stated for part of the rows, as once, few or many counts, or as a class when the clone is expanded.

>NA|TRBJ2-2|TRBV6-5|NA
CASSYRPTNTGELFF
TGTGCCAGCAGTTACCGACCAACTAACACCGGGGAGCTGTTTTTT
>NA|TRBJ2-5|TRBV2|NA
CASREVSSQETQYF
TGTGCCAGCAGGGAGGTTAGCAGCCAAGAGACCCAGTACTTC
>NA|TRBJ2-5|TRBV5-1|NA
CASSLAKGSQETQYF
TGCGCCAGCAGCTTGGCCAAAGGCAGTCAAGAGACCCAGTACTTC
>NA|TRBJ1-2|TRBV29-1|once
CRVEALYGYTF
TGCAGGGTCGAGGCCCTCTATGGCTACACCTTC
>TRBD2|TRBJ2-3|TRBV4-1|NA
CASSQHPLAGEDTQYF
TGCGCCAGCAGCCAACACCCACTAGCGGGGGAAGATACGCAGTATTTT
>NA|TRBJ1-2|TRBV11-2|NA
CASSLTPFGKGYTF
TGTGCCAGCAGCTTAACCCCCTTTGGTAAAGGCTACACCTTC
>TRBD1|TRBJ1-5|TRBV6-6|NA
CASRDRENQPQHF
TGTGCCAGCAGGGACAGGGAAAATCAGCCCCAGCATTTT
>TRBD1|TRBJ1-4|TRBV7-2|NA
CASSFFKEGATTNEKLFF
TGTGCCAGCAGCTTTTTTAAGGAGGGGGCGACGACTAATGAAAAACTGTTTTTT
>NA|TRBJ2-1|TRBV6-6|NA
CASSCGTAYNEQFF
TGTGCCAGCAGTTGCGGGACAGCATACAATGAGCAGTTCTTC
>NA|TRBJ2-7|TRBV6-1|NA
CASTKMPPYEQYF
TGTGCCAGCACGAAGATGCCCCCCTACGAGCAGTACTTC
>NA|TRBJ2-5|TRBV27|NA
CASSFSSVPETQYF
TGTGCCAGCAGTTTCTCGTCCGTCCCGGAGACCCAGTACTTC
>TRBD1|TRBJ1-1|TRBV2|NA
CASSEGGQGLWTEAFF
TGTGCCAGCAGTGAAGGGGGACAGGGGTTATGGACTGAAGCTTTCTTT